This record covers a single TCR beta chain. Its specificity is unknown. The ends were cut back, 5 bases at V and 10 bases at J, with 6 bases in the middle. CDR1 and CDR2 from the germline V gene are SNHLY and FYNNEI. This CDR3 comprises 10 residues. The data stem from a study of beta chain features in type 1 diabetes. Regarding the study as a whole: Moderately but significantly shorter TCRB CDR3s were found in Type 1 diabetes patients in all four CD4+ subsets.

The investigators reverse transcribed all of the isolated RNA, so they sequenced expressed TCRB transcripts. The assay was immunoSEQ multiplex PCR, and TCRdb's table has in-frame clones only and misses some. The data show around 690,000 clones, around 12% seen once. The sequenced sample was naive CD4+ T cells from blood. The TCR comes from a man aged 25-40 years with type 1 diabetes. The genes are TRBV2 and TRBJ2-1, with D uncertain. CDR3 sequence: CASSSVEQFF. Written as DNA, the CDR3 is TGTGCCAGCAGTTCGGTAGAGCAGTTCTTC.